The present TCR beta chain was sequenced within a study of long-term antiretroviral therapy in people with HIV. Study-wide background: The earliest samples predate the 2015 immediate-ART recommendation by about a decade.

Broader study findings: It was observed that HIV repertoires exhibited narrower CDR3 length ranges than controls.

Turning to this clone: What it recognizes is unknown.

From germline, CDR1 is SGHVS and CDR2 FNYEAQ. The CDR3 loop spans 16 amino acids. V was trimmed by 4 bases and J by 8 bases, leaving 20 bases between them. Sequencing relied on immunoSEQ assay v3.0, run at survey level. Data came from immunoSEQ multiplex PCR; TCRdb stores just in-frame clones and leaves some out. The repertoire holds around 22,000 clones, with more than 75% as singletons. J is TRBJ1-4 and V is TRBV7-6; D gene uncertain. Specimen: unsorted PBMCs, collected 1.8 years before starting antiretroviral therapy. This clonotype was obtained from a woman in her thirties with HIV. CDR3 in DNA: TGTGCCAGCAGCTCGAACCCGGGTCCTTTAGGAGAAAAACTGTTTTTT. This gives the protein CASSSNPGPLGEKLFF.